This entry concerns a single T cell receptor (beta chain). Its antigen is currently unknown. This CDR3 spans 13 amino acids. Looked up from germline, CDR1 is GTSNPN and CDR2 is SVGIG (reference sequence). Germline trimming cut 1 base from V and 4 bases from J; bases unmatched to any gene: 4. This record comes from a study of shared clonotypes between healthy human individuals. Regarding the study as a whole: Exclusively blood specimens were collected; tissue repertoires likely differ. For naive CD4 cells, approximately 5% of clonotypes were shared across a handful of donors. How much donors shared clonotypes was expected to be affected by sequencing depth.

Methods used by the authors: ImmunoSEQ output held junction-only sequences without quality scores, so filtering differed. The data were produced by immunoSEQ multiplex PCR, yet TCRdb's version contains in-frame clones alone and is incomplete. That table supplies the V and J calls and clone size; D and trimming were determined from the DNA. The table shows 2,500,000 or so clones, with 80% to 95% occurring only once. The chain couples TRBV30 to TRBJ2-7, with TRBD2 identical over 7 bases. The sequenced sample was naive CD4+ T cells from PBMCs. The subset: CD45RA+ positively selected. The sequence derives from a man younger than 35 in good health. Some clones in this sample may be carry-over from other donors' samples. CDR3 nucleotide sequence: TGTGCCTGGAGTGCGACTAGCCCTTACGAGCAGTACTTC. This sequence encodes CAWSATSPYEQYF.